This T cell receptor beta chain was documented in a study of blood T cell repertoires in COVID-19. Study information: Sites in the United States, Italy and Spain provided acute and convalescent COVID-19 samples. Sample material is recorded as cDNA or gDNA derived from T cells, B-cell-depleted T cells, or PBMCs.

Clones were sequenced by immunoSEQ multiplex PCR, and TCRdb holds only the in-frame ones, with some missing. The table lists 250,000 to 350,000 clones, around 90% of them singletons. V gave up 5 bases and J gave up 7 bases, with 16 bases separating them. CDR3 length: 14 amino acids. Looked up from germline, CDR1 is SGHAT and CDR2 is FQNNGV. J is TRBJ2-3 and V is TRBV11-2, with D maybe TRBD1 (5 bases). The sample consisted of PBMCs or T cells enriched from blood (not recorded which). The sequence was obtained from a young woman with acute COVID-19. CDR3 sequence (DNA): TGTGCCAGCAGCGTGTATGTGGGGCGTAATACGCAGTATTTT. Amino acid sequence: CASSVYVGRNTQYF.